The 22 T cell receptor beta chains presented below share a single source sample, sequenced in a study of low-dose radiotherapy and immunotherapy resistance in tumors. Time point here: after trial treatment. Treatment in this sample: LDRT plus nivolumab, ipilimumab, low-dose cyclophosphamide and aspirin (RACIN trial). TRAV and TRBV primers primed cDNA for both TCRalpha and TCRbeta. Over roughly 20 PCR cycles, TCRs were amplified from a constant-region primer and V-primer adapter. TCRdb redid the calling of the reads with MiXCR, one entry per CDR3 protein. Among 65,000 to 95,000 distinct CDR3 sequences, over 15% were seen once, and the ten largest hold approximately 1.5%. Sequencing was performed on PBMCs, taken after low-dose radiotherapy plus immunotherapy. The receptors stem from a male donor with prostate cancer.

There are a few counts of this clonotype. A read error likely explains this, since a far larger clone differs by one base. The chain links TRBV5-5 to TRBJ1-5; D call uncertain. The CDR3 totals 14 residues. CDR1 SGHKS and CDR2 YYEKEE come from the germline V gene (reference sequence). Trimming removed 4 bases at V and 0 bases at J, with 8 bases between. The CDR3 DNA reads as TGTGCCAGCAGCCCAGATTATAGCAATCAGCCCCAGCATTTT. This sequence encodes CASSPDYSNQPQHF.

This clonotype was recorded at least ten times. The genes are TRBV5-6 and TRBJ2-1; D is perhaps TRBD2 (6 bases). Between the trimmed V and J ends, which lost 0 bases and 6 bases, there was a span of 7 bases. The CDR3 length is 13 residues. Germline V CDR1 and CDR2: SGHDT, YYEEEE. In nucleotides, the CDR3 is TGTGCCAGCAGCTTGGTTAGCGGCAATGAGCAGTTCTTC. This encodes CASSLVSGNEQFF.

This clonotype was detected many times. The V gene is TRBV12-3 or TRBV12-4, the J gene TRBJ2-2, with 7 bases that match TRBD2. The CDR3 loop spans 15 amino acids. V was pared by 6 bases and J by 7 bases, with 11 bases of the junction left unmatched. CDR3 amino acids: CASSHSGILGGELFF. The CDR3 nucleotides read TGTGCCAGCAGCCACAGCGGGATCCTCGGCGGGGAGCTGTTTTTT.

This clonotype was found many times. CDR3 in DNA: TGTGCTAGTGGTTTACAACTTACAGGGAACTACCGCAATGAGCAGTTCTTC. It specifies CASGLQLTGNYRNEQFF. The chain combines TRBV12-5 with TRBJ2-1; D might be TRBD1 (6 bases). Trimming stripped 3 bases from V and 6 bases from J, with 21 bases between. Germline loops: CDR1 LGHNT, CDR2 FRNRAP. The CDR3 runs 17 residues.

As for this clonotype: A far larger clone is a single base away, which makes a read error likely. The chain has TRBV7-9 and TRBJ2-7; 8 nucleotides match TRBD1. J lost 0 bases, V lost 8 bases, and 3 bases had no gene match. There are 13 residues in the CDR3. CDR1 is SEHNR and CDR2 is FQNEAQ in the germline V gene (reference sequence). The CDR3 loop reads CASEGQGSYEQYF. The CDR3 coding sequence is TGTGCCAGCGAAGGACAGGGCTCCTACGAGCAGTACTTC.

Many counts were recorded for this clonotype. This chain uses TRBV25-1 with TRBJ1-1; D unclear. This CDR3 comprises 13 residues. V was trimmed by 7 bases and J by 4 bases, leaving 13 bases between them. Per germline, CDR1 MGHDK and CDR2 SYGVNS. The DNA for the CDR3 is TGTGCCAGCACGAGGGTCGGAAGCACTGAAGCTTTCTTT. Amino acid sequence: CASTRVGSTEAFF.

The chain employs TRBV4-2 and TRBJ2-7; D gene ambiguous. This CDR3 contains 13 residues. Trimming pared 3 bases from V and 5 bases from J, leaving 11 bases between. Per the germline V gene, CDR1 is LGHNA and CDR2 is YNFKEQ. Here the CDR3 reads CASSQVSRDEQYF. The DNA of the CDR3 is TGTGCCAGCAGCCAGGTTTCTAGGGACGAGCAGTACTTC.

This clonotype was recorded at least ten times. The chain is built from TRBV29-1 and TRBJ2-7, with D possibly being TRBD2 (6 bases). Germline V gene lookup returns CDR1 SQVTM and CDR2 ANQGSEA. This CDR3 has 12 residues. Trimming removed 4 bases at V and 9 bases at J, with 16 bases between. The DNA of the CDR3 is TGCAGCGTTGTACCGCAGGGAGGAGGGCAGTACTTC. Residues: CSVVPQGGGQYF.

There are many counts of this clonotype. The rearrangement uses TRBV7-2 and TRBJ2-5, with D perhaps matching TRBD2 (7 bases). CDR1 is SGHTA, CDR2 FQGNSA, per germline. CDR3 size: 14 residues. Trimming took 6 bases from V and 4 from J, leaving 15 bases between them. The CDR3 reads CASSHYREGETQYF. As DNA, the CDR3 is TGTGCCAGCAGTCATTACAGGGAGGGAGAGACCCAGTACTTC.

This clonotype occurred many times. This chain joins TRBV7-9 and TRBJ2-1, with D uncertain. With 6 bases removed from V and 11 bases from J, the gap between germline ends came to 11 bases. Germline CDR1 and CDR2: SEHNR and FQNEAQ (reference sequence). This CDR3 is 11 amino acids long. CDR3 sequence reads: CASSIWMQQFF. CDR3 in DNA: TGTGCCAGCAGTATTTGGATGCAGCAGTTCTTC.

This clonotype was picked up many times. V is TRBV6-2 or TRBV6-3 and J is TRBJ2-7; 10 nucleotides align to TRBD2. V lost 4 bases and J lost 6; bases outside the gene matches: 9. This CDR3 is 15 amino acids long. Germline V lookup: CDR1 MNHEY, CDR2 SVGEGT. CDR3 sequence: CASSSLAGEASEQYF. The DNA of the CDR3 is TGTGCCAGCAGTTCTCTAGCGGGAGAAGCGAGCGAGCAGTACTTC.

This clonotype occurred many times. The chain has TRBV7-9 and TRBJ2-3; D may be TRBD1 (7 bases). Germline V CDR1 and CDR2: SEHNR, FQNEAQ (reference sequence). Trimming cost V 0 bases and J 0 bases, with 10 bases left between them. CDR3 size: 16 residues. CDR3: CASSLAQGGSTDTQYF. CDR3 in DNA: TGTGCCAGCAGCTTAGCGCAGGGGGGCAGCACAGATACGCAGTATTTT.

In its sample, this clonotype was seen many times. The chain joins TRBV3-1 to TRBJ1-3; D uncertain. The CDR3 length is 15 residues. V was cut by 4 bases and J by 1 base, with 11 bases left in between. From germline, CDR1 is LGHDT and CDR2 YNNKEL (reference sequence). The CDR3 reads CASSPWGDSGNTIYF. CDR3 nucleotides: TGTGCCAGCAGCCCATGGGGTGATTCTGGAAACACCATATATTTT.

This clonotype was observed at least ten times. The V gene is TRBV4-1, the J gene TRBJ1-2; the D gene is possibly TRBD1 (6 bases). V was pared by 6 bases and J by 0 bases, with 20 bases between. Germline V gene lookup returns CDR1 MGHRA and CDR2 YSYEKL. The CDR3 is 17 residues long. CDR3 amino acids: CASSGGGGSAANYGYTF. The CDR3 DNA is TGCGCCAGCAGTGGGGGCGGGGGGTCTGCGGCTAACTATGGCTACACCTTC.

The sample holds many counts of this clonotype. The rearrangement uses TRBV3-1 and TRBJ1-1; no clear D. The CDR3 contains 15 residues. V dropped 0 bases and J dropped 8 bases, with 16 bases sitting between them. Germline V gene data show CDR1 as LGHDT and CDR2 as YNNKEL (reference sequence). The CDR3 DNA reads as TGTGCCAGCAGCCAAGAGGGGAGTAAGGACCAAGAAGCTTTCTTT. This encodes CASSQEGSKDQEAFF. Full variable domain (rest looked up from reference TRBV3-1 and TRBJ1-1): DTAVSQTPKYLVTQMGNDKSIKCEQNLGHDTMYWYKQDSKKFLKIMFSYNNKELIINETVPNRFSPKSPDKAHLNLHINSLELGDSAVYFCASSQEGSKDQEAFFGQGTRLTVV.

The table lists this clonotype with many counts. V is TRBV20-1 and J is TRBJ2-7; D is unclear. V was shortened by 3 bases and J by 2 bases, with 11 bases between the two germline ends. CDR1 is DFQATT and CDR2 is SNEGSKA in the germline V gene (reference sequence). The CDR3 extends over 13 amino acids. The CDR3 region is CSASDGPAYEQYF. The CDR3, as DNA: TGCAGTGCTAGCGATGGGCCGGCCTACGAGCAGTACTTC.

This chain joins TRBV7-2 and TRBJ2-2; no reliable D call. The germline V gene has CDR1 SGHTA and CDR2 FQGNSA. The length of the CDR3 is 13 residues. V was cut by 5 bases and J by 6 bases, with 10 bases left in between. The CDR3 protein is CASSKPGPGELFF. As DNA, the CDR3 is TGTGCCAGCAGCAAGCCAGGACCCGGGGAGCTGTTTTTT.

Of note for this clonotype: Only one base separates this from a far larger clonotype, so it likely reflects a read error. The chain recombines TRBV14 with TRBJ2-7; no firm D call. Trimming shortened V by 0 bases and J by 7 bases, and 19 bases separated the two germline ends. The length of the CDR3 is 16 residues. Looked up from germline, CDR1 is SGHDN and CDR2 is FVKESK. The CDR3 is CASSQELRGPYNEQYF. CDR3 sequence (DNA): TGTGCCAGCAGCCAAGAATTAAGAGGACCCTACAATGAGCAGTACTTC.

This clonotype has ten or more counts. CDR3 DNA sequence: TGTGCCAGCAGGAAGGGGGCTCCTAACACCGGGGAGCTGTTTTTT. This codes for CASRKGAPNTGELFF. V gene TRBV2 combines with J gene TRBJ2-2; TRBD1 matches at 7 bases. The CDR3 has 15 amino acids. Germline-derived CDR1 and CDR2 are SNHLY and FYNNEI. The V and J ends lost 6 bases and 2 bases, in that order; junction bases with no gene match: 6.

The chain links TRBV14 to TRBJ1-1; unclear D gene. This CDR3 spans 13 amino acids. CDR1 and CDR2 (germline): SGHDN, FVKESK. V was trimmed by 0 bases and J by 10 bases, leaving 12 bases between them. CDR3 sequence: CASSQEALKRAFF. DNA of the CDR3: TGTGCCAGCAGCCAAGAGGCCCTAAAAAGAGCTTTCTTT.

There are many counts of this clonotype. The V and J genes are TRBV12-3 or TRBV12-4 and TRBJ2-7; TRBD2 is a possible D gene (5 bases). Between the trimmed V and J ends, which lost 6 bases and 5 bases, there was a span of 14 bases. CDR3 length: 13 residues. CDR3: CASRQSAGHEQYF. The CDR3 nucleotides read TGTGCCAGCAGGCAGTCGGCGGGCCACGAGCAGTACTTC.

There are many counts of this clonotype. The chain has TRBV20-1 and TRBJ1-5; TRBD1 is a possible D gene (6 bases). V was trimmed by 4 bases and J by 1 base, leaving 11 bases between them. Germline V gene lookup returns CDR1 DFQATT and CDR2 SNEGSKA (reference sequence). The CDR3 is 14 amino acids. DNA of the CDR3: TGCAGTGCTACAACAGGGTCCAGCAATCAGCCCCAGCATTTT. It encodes CSATTGSSNQPQHF.